This T cell receptor (beta chain) was retrieved from a study of T cell responses to AZD1222 COVID-19 vaccine. Overall study findings and caveats: Within unmutated variant regions lay the reported targets of nearly half of spike-specific TCRs. Donors skewed white British and female; clonal diversity was possibly underestimated. Spike-wide coverage was observed for vaccine-associated CD4 TCRs, with dominant responses at 160-218 and 743-854. Baseline serology detected seropositivity in only six AZD1222 recipients.

Only a few counts were recorded for this clone. Its antigen remains unknown. The table came from immunoSEQ multiplex PCR; TCRdb's copy has only in-frame clones and leaves some out. Of more than 150,000 clones listed, roughly 88% are singletons. The sequence derives from an adult in good health. The specimen comprised peripheral blood, sampled on day 0 of AZD1222 vaccination.

CDR3 region: CASSLLTGGAGSVGKLFF. The CDR3 DNA is TGTGCCAGCAGTTTACTCACTGGCGGGGCTGGCAGCGTTGGAAAACTGTTTTTT. The chain employs TRBV27 and TRBJ1-4; tentatively, D is TRBD1 (5 bases). Germline V gene sequence: CDR1 MNHEY, CDR2 SMNVEV (reference sequence). Trimming cost V 2 bases and J 10 bases, with 26 bases left between them. The CDR3 has 18 residues.